This TCR beta chain was recorded in a study of cytomegalovirus exposure and HLA in healthy donors. Across the study: Within the Caucasian-associated ancestry cluster were about 81% of the 398 genotyped donors. Regarding the study as a whole: Among TCR sequences, most were rare, though some public TCRs appeared in many donors. Near-uniform donor sequencing depth was presumed by presence/absence analyses.

Notes on this clone: Its antigen is unidentified.

Primers included in the PCR were 60 Vbeta and 13 Jbeta primers. Sequenced by immunoSEQ multiplex PCR; TCRdb stores in-frame clones only, minus some. The table shows fewer than 120,000 clones, with approximately 79% occurring only once. All the people who gave samples were healthy bone marrow donors. Sequenced input: PBMCs. This clonotype was obtained from a young man in good health and CMV-seropositive.

In nucleotides, the CDR3 is TGTGCCAGCAGTTCATACACCGGGACAGGGGGCGAGCAGTACTTC. Residues: CASSSYTGTGGEQYF. The chain links TRBV27 to TRBJ2-7, with 11 positions matching TRBD1. Unmatched junction bases numbered 8, after V lost 4 bases and J lost 6 bases. The CDR3 is made up of 15 amino acids. Looked up from germline, CDR1 is MNHEY and CDR2 is SMNVEV (reference sequence).